One sample yielded the 4 T cell receptor beta chains listed below, sequenced in a study of blood T cell repertoires in COVID-19. The assay was immunoSEQ multiplex PCR, and TCRdb's table has in-frame clones only and misses some. Among 200,000 to 300,000 clones listed, approximately 85% were seen once. Material for sequencing was peripheral blood. The receptor source for this set is a man of 80 years or more with acute or convalescent COVID-19.

The chain combines TRBV28 with TRBJ2-3, with 7 bases that match TRBD2. The germline V gene encodes CDR1 MDHEN and CDR2 SYDVKM. Trimming removed 5 bases from V and 4 bases from J; junction bases left unmatched: 12. The CDR3 runs 16 residues. CDR3 nucleotides: TGTGCCAGCAGTCCCCTCGGCGGGAGTGGGGCAGATACGCAGTATTTT. Amino acid sequence: CASSPLGGSGADTQYF.

This chain connects TRBV7-2 to TRBJ2-3, with 7 nucleotides matching TRBD2. Losses at the gene ends were 2 bases for V and 1 base for J; bases not matched to a gene: 9. The CDR3 totals 17 residues. CDR1 and CDR2 (germline): SGHTA, FQGNSA. This chain's CDR3 is CASSLHRGDFGTDTQYF. The CDR3 bases are TGTGCCAGCAGCTTACACCGGGGGGACTTCGGCACAGATACGCAGTATTTT.

The V and J genes are TRBV19 and TRBJ2-3, with 13 bases fitting TRBD2. Germline loops: CDR1 LNHDA, CDR2 SQIVND (reference sequence). Trimming at V came to 3 bases and at J to 0 bases, leaving 3 bases not matched to a gene. CDR3 length: 17 amino acids. The CDR3 DNA reads TGTGCCAGTAGTATCCGACTAGCGGGGGGTAGCACAGATACGCAGTATTTT. This encodes CASSIRLAGGSTDTQYF.

V is TRBV12-3 or TRBV12-4 and J is TRBJ1-1, with D maybe TRBD1 (5 bases). This CDR3 is 13 amino acids long. V was trimmed by 5 bases and J by 1 base, leaving 8 bases between them. CDR3 DNA sequence: TGTGCCAGCAGTACGACAGCGAACACTGAAGCTTTCTTT. It is translated as CASSTTANTEAFF.